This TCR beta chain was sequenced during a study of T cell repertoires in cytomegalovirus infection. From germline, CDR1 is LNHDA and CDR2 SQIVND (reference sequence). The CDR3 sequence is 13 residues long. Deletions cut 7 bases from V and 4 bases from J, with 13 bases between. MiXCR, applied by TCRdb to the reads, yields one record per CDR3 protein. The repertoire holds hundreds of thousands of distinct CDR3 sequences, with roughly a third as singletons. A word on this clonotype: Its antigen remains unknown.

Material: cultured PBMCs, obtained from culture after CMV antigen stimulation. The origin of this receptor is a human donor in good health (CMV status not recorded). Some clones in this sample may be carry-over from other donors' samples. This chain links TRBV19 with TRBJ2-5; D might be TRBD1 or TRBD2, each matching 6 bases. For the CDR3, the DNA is TGTGCCAGTAAGGAGGGGGGTCGAGAGACCCAGTACTTC. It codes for CASKEGGRETQYF.